Each of the 5 T cell receptor beta chains below was sequenced from the same sample in a study of blood T cells in healthy people across ages. The second PCR ran about 6 to 12 cycles with a sample-barcoded 5' primer and J-beta primers. TCRdb ran MiXCR on the 5' RACE reads and lists one entry per CDR3 protein. The sample records 1,500,000 or so distinct CDR3 sequences, almost 60% being singletons. Material for sequencing was blood. All receptors derive from a man aged 18 to 30 in good health.

This rearrangement joins TRBV4-2 to TRBJ2-5, with D hard to call. This CDR3 contains 15 residues. Trimming cost V 0 bases and J 5 bases, with 13 bases left between them. Germline V CDR1 and CDR2: LGHNA, YNFKEQ. CDR3 nucleotides: TGTGCCAGCAGCCAAGACCGACTTGCTGCGGAGACCCAGTACTTC. Protein sequence: CASSQDRLAAETQYF.

The V gene is TRBV20-1, the J gene TRBJ2-3; D ambiguous. This CDR3 comprises 16 residues. The germline gives CDR1 DFQATT, CDR2 SNEGSKA (reference sequence). Trimming cost V 2 bases and J 0 bases, with 15 bases left between them. The CDR3 here is CSARTVGVTSTDTQYF. In nucleotides, the CDR3 is TGCAGTGCTAGAACGGTCGGCGTTACCAGCACAGATACGCAGTATTTT.

The rearrangement links TRBV3-1 to TRBJ2-3; D perhaps matches TRBD2 (5 bases). Germline V gene data show CDR1 as LGHDT and CDR2 as YNNKEL (reference sequence). This CDR3 has 16 residues. V shed 1 base and J shed 2 bases, with 13 bases lying between them. CDR3 sequence reads: CASSQGRGLLTDTQYF. Here the CDR3 DNA reads TGTGCCAGCAGCCAAGGCAGAGGACTTCTCACAGATACGCAGTATTTT.

This rearrangement joins TRBV21-1 to TRBJ2-7. TRBV21-1 represents a pseudogene. The CDR3 is 16 residues long. The CDR3 is CASSKVRLPKKNEQYF. In DNA form, the CDR3 reads TGTGCCAGCAGCAAAGTAAGACTTCCCAAGAAGAACGAGCAGTACTTC.

The chain employs TRBV3-1 and TRBJ2-5, with D tentatively TRBD2 (5 bases). V was trimmed by 0 bases and J by 0 bases, leaving 17 bases between them. The CDR3 extends over 18 amino acids. Germline V lookup: CDR1 LGHDT, CDR2 YNNKEL (reference sequence). The CDR3 region is CASSQEKISLANQETQYF. CDR3 coding DNA: TGTGCCAGCAGCCAAGAAAAAATATCGCTAGCAAACCAAGAGACCCAGTACTTC.